The T cell receptor (beta chain) under discussion was sequenced for a study of cytotoxic CD8 clonotypes in ibrutinib-treated CLL. Study overall: Samples averaged approximately 260,000 productive templates and more than 85,000 productive rearrangements.

CDR1 is MDHEN and CDR2 is SYDVKM in the germline V gene. The V gene lost 2 bases and the J gene lost 5 bases, with 6 bases spanning the gap. This CDR3 comprises 12 residues. The table came from immunoSEQ multiplex PCR; TCRdb's copy has only in-frame clones and leaves some out. The table records about 160,000 clones, roughly 88% of them present only once. The chain joins TRBV28 to TRBJ1-2, with D uncertain. The sample here was PBMCs, taken at disease progression, from a patient treated with ibrutinib. This sequence was found in a human donor with chronic lymphocytic leukemia. CDR3 sequence: CASSLRAYGYTF. The CDR3 coding sequence is TGTGCCAGCAGTTTAAGGGCGTATGGCTACACCTTC.